This T cell receptor (beta chain) was recorded in a study of graft-versus-host responses after intestinal transplantation. Study results and caveats: GvH clones surfaced in recipient marrow, some emerging earlier in ileum or blood.

This CDR3 contains 14 residues. Germline values: CDR1 SGHRS, CDR2 YFSETQ. The V segment lost 0 bases and the J segment 15 bases; nucleotides outside the gene matches: 11. As to this clone: The antigen is undetermined.

Only in-frame clones appear in the TCRdb table, and some are missing; sequencing was by immunoSEQ multiplex PCR. The sample yields 25,000 to 35,000 clones, 70% to 90% seen once. The origin of this receptor is a human patient who received an intestinal transplant, so some T cells may come from the graft donor. This specimen consisted of PBMCs, obtained roughly 68 weeks after intestinal transplantation. V gene TRBV5-1 combines with J gene TRBJ2-1; 8 nucleotides match TRBD2. CDR3 amino acids: CASSLALETSVRFF. The DNA of the CDR3 is TGCGCCAGCAGCTTGGCCCTTGAGACTAGCGTCAGGTTCTTC.